This passage covers 8 T cell receptor beta chains from one sample sequenced in a study of response to subunit inactivated influenza vaccine. TCRdb re-derived calls from the RT-PCR reads in MiXCR, one entry per CDR3 protein. The top ten hold 11% of the sample, which has about 780,000 distinct CDR3 sequences, approximately 17% seen once. Sequences were derived from PBMCs from blood, sampled 5 to 6 days after vaccination. Every receptor here comes from a man aged 45-65 years who received an inactivated influenza vaccine.

This clonotype was detected many times. The CDR3 loop is CASSRQDYEQYF. The CDR3 coding sequence is TGTGCCAGCAGCCGACAGGATTACGAGCAGTACTTC. This chain links TRBV6-2 or TRBV6-3 with TRBJ2-7; D possibly corresponds to TRBD1 (6 bases). The CDR3 spans 12 residues. V shed 6 bases and J shed 4 bases, with 10 bases lying between them. Germline lookup yields CDR1 MNHEY and CDR2 SVGEGT.

This clonotype was detected many times. The genes are TRBV20-1 and TRBJ2-7, with D tentatively TRBD2 (6 bases). Germline V lookup: CDR1 DFQATT, CDR2 SNEGSKA (reference sequence). V was clipped by 5 bases and J by 0 bases, with 14 bases between them. The CDR3 consists of 14 residues. This chain's CDR3 is CSAFPRGTSYEQYF. The DNA of the CDR3 is TGCAGTGCTTTTCCGCGGGGCACCTCCTACGAGCAGTACTTC.

The chain carries TRBV12-3 or TRBV12-4 and TRBJ2-4, with a possible D match to TRBD1 (5 bases). This CDR3 spans 13 amino acids. Trimming removed 2 bases at V and 7 bases at J, with 9 bases between. CDR3 amino acids: CASSLSGMNIQYF. In nucleotides, the CDR3 is TGTGCCAGCAGTTTATCAGGGATGAACATTCAGTACTTC.

The chain couples TRBV14 to TRBJ2-1; D is perhaps TRBD2 (5 bases). The CDR3 length is 15 residues. Trimming pared 2 bases from V and 0 bases from J, leaving 8 bases between. The germline gives CDR1 SGHDN, CDR2 FVKESK. The CDR3, as DNA: TGTGCCAGCAGCCAATCCCGGGGCTCCTACAATGAGCAGTTCTTC. It yields the protein CASSQSRGSYNEQFF. The variable domain in full, completed from reference TRBV14 and TRBJ2-1, reads EAGVTQFPSHSVIEKGQTVTLRCDPISGHDNLYWYRRVMGKEIKFLLHFVKESKQDESGMPNNRFLAERTGGTYSTLKVQPAELEDSGVYFCASSQSRGSYNEQFFGPGTRLTVL.

This chain uses TRBV29-1 with TRBJ2-1; D call uncertain. V was shortened by 3 bases and J by 7 bases, with 7 bases between the two germline ends. Germline values: CDR1 SQVTM, CDR2 ANQGSEA. The CDR3 totals 11 residues. DNA of the CDR3: TGCAGCGTTGAGACGGTGAATGAGCAGTTCTTC. This sequence encodes CSVETVNEQFF.

This clonotype was counted only a few times. The gene calls are TRBV12-3 or TRBV12-4 and TRBJ2-7; the D gene could be TRBD1 or TRBD2 (6 bases each). This CDR3 is 13 amino acids long. The V and J ends lost 7 bases and 10 bases respectively, with 20 bases between them. CDR3 sequence reads: CASKIPMGGRQYF. CDR3 DNA: TGTGCCAGCAAGATACCCATGGGGGGCCGTCAGTACTTC.

This clonotype was seen a handful of times. The V and J genes are TRBV12-3 or TRBV12-4 and TRBJ1-2; tentative D call: TRBD1 (5 bases). Trimming shortened V by 10 bases and J by 8 bases, and 23 bases separated the two germline ends. The CDR3 has 14 amino acids. The CDR3 region has the DNA TGTGCCATCTCCCTTGGGGGTAAGGCCTCCGGCTACACCTTC. It codes for CAISLGGKASGYTF.

The chain carries TRBV6-4 and TRBJ2-2, with 10 bases lining up with TRBD2. CDR1 and CDR2 (germline): MRHNA, SNTAGT. The junction had 0 bases not matched to a gene; V was cut back by 4 bases and J by 1 base. The CDR3 is 15 amino acids. The CDR3 DNA follows: TGTGCCAGCAGTGGGACTAGCGGGAACACCGGGGAGCTGTTTTTT. Protein: CASSGTSGNTGELFF.